A single TCR beta chain is shown here with its context. This entry comes from a study of follicular helper T cells after annual influenza vaccination. Indicated time point: 2015-2016 season, 7 days after influenza vaccination. The ends were cut back, 3 bases at V and 4 bases at J, with 11 bases in the middle. The CDR3 totals 14 residues. Germline V lookup: CDR1 SGHTA, CDR2 FQGNSA. Assay: immunoSEQ multiplex PCR; the TCRdb copy retains only in-frame clones and omits some. Of 9,500 or so clones listed, around 86% are singletons. This chain uses TRBV7-2 with TRBJ2-3; D gene uncertain. Sequences were derived from CXCR5+ CD38- circulating T follicular helper cells from blood, sampled 7 days after influenza vaccination. Described subset: circulating Tfh, non-naive CD4+CXCR5+PD-1+ (ICOS+CD38+ or ICOS-CD38-). The sequence derives from an adult who received the influenza vaccine. CDR3 amino acids: CASSFGQDPDTQYF. DNA for the CDR3: TGTGCCAGCAGCTTCGGCCAGGATCCAGATACGCAGTATTTT.